These 17 T cell receptor beta chains originate from one sample sequenced in a study of T cells expressing NK-cell markers. TCRdb reprocessed the 5' RACE reads, keeping one entry per CDR3 protein, no DNA. This sample's clone table lists hundreds of thousands of distinct CDR3 sequences. The sequencing sample was made of blood T cells: a sorted CD56 or NKG2C T cell subset, CD4+ or CD8+ T cells, or bulk PBMC T cells (not recorded which). The source of these receptors is a man aged 18 to 29 in good health.

The rearrangement links TRBV11-2 to TRBJ2-5; TCRdb's assignment of TRBD1 cannot be checked, as there is no DNA. Germline CDR1 is SGHAT and CDR2 is FQNNGV. This CDR3 spans 14 amino acids. CDR3 sequence reads: CASSWGGQGETQYF.

This sequence joins TRBV24-1 and TRBJ2-2; there is no DNA to check the TCRdb D call of TRBD1. Germline V gene data show CDR1 as KGHDR and CDR2 as SFDVKD. The CDR3 consists of 15 residues. CDR3 sequence: CATSDLGTAPGELFF.

The chain carries TRBV20-1 and TRBJ2-7; TCRdb's D gene call, TRBD1, goes unchecked for lack of DNA. Germline CDR1 and CDR2: DFQATT and SNEGSKA (reference sequence). The CDR3 has 15 amino acids. The CDR3 here is CSARVPDRGSYEQYF.

This rearrangement joins TRBV12-3 or TRBV12-4 to TRBJ1-1; TCRdb reports TRBD1, a call that lacks DNA to check it against. CDR3 size: 15 residues. CDR3 in amino acids: CASSFSSGWNTEAFF.

V gene TRBV27 combines with J gene TRBJ2-1; the D call of TRBD2 rests on TCRdb alone, since no DNA is present to check it. The germline V gene encodes CDR1 MNHEY and CDR2 SMNVEV (reference sequence). This CDR3 region has 15 residues. The CDR3 reads CASTNSGPNYNEQFF.

V is TRBV29-1 and J is TRBJ1-2. This CDR3 comprises 11 residues. Per germline, CDR1 SQVTM and CDR2 ANQGSEA. CDR3 sequence: CSVEESGGYTF.

The genes are TRBV10-3 and TRBJ2-1; TCRdb gives TRBD2 as the D gene, but with no DNA this cannot be confirmed. Germline loops: CDR1 ENHRY, CDR2 SYGVKD. The CDR3 loop spans 14 amino acids. The CDR3 sequence is CAIRTSGGGNEQFF.

The chain recombines TRBV2 with TRBJ2-4; TCRdb designates TRBD2, a call that cannot be tested without DNA. Germline loops: CDR1 SNHLY, CDR2 FYNNEI. The CDR3 runs to 15 residues. CDR3 protein: CASRTLAGGGNIQYF.

CDR3 loop: CASSLGDALGETQYF. The chain joins TRBV5-1 to TRBJ2-5; TCRdb names TRBD1, which stays unverified in the absence of DNA. The CDR3 covers 15 residues. Germline CDR1 is SGHRS and CDR2 is YFSETQ.

J is TRBJ1-6 and V is TRBV5-1; TCRdb's D call of TRBD1 is untestable without DNA. Germline-derived CDR1 and CDR2 are SGHRS and YFSETQ. This CDR3 is built from 15 residues. The CDR3 protein is CASSSQGFGNSPLHF.

The rearrangement links TRBV7-8 to TRBJ2-1. The CDR3 runs to 12 residues. Germline V lookup: CDR1 SGHVS, CDR2 FQNEAQ. The CDR3 loop is CASSDLSNEQFF. The whole variable domain, filled in from reference TRBV7-8 and TRBJ2-1, reads GAGVSQSPRYKVAKRGQDVALRCDPISGHVSLFWYQQALGQGPEFLTYFQNEAQLDKSGLPSDRFFAERPEGSVSTLKIQRTQQEDSAVYLCASSDLSNEQFFGPGTRLTVL.

The rearrangement uses TRBV7-9 and TRBJ2-5; without DNA, the TCRdb call of TRBD1 cannot be checked. The germline CDR1 and CDR2 sequences are SEHNR and FQNEAQ (reference sequence). CDR3 length: 14 residues. CDR3 protein: CASSFMGTGETQYF.

J is TRBJ2-1 and V is TRBV12-3 or TRBV12-4; the D gene TCRdb calls, TRBD1, cannot be checked with no DNA. The CDR3 is made up of 14 amino acids. CDR3 protein: CASKRTGGYNEQFF.

V usage is TRBV29-1 and J usage is TRBJ2-1; the D call from TCRdb, TRBD1, cannot be confirmed without DNA. Looked up from germline, CDR1 is SQVTM and CDR2 is ANQGSEA. The CDR3 totals 11 residues. CDR3 amino acids: CSGTGYNEQFF.

The chain is built from TRBV5-1 and TRBJ2-3. The CDR3 has 13 residues. Germline values: CDR1 SGHRS, CDR2 YFSETQ. The CDR3 is CASSLPSEDTQYF.

The chain links TRBV9 to TRBJ2-5; lacking DNA, the TRBD1 call made by TCRdb goes unchecked. This CDR3 is 16 amino acids long. The germline V gene encodes CDR1 SGDLS and CDR2 YYNGEE. The CDR3: CASSVTWAGRQETQYF.

This chain links TRBV10-3 with TRBJ1-4. This CDR3 spans 14 amino acids. Germline V gene sequence: CDR1 ENHRY, CDR2 SYGVKD. The CDR3: CAISGGGTSEKLFF.